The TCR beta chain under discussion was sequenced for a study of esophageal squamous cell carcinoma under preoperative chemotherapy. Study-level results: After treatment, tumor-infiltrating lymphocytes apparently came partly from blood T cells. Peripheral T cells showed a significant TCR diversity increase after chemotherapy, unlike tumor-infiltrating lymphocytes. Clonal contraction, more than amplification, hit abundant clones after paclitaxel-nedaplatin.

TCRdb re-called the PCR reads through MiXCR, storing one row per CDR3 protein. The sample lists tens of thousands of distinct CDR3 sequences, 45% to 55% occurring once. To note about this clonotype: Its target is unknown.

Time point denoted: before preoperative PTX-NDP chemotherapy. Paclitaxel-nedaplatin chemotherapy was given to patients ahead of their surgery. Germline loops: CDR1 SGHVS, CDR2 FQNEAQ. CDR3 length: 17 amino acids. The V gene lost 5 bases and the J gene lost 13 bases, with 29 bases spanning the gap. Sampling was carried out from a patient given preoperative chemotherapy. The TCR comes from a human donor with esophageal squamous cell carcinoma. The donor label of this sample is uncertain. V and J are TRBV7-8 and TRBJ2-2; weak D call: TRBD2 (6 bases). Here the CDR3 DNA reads TGTGCCAGCAGCGTACATCCGCGGGAATGGGGCACCGGGACGCTGTTTTTT. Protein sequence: CASSVHPREWGTGTLFF.